The source of this T cell receptor (beta chain) is a study of vaccination and CD4 T cells after COVID-19. Study-level background: Post-COVID samples had a sampling time that fell a median roughly 92 days after diagnosis (range 35 to 161). The study collected post-vaccine samples a median 72 days after dose two, with a range of 14 to 241. Overlapping spike peptides of SARS-CoV-2, HCoV-NL63, HCoV-OC43 and HCoV-229E were used, and cells were stimulated with them.

Stated treatment: roughly 10-day PBMC culture with coronavirus spike peptide pools or control peptides (ViraFEST assay). Those CD4+ T cells from the unexposed donor predate the COVID-19 pandemic (2011-2018). The Oncomine TCR Beta short-read assay was what sequenced the DNA obtained from cultured CD4+ T cells. DNA came from CD4+ T cells after culture. TCRdb reprocessed the PCR reads with MiXCR, giving one entry per CDR3 protein. In the table there are some 10,000 distinct CDR3 sequences, more than 30% of which are singletons. This clonotype has just a few counts. The antigen is unknown. Germline V gene data show CDR1 as ENHRY and CDR2 as SYGVKD. V shed 4 bases and J shed 2 bases, with 12 bases lying between them. The CDR3 extends over 14 amino acids.

Sequenced sample: CD4+ T cells from blood, cultured in vitro. The chain uses TRBV10-3 and TRBJ2-7; D is possibly TRBD2 (6 bases). This sequence originates from a human donor in good health. The CDR3 protein is CAISALSGTYEQYF. CDR3 DNA sequence: TGTGCCATCAGTGCTCTTAGCGGTACCTACGAGCAGTACTTC.